A selection of T cell receptor beta chains follows, all from one sample in a study of human T cells and chemical hapten exposure. One entry per CDR3 protein, called by TCRdb with MiXCR from the RACE reads. The profile shows 250,000 to 300,000 distinct CDR3 sequences, roughly 7.4% of them singletons. The source was whole blood, collected in connection with sensitization to the hapten diphenylcyclopropenone (DPC). All receptors come from a man between 18 and 35 years old with alopecia areata. Some clones in this sample may be carry-over from other donors' samples. Each CDR3 is given with its conserved first and last residue. A D gene is named only where the DNA matches it firmly. Only part of the rows carry a size: once, few, many, or a class if the clone is expanded.

V gene,D gene,J gene,clone size,CDR3 protein,CDR3 DNA
TRBV28,NA,TRBJ1-2,NA,CASSWRVTNYGYTF,TGTGCCAGCAGTTGGCGAGTTACTAACTATGGCTACACCTTC
TRBV6-6,NA,TRBJ2-1,few,CASSYAAYEQFF,TGTGCCAGCAGTTACGCCGCTTATGAGCAGTTCTTC
TRBV6-2/TRBV6-3,NA,TRBJ1-1,NA,CASSYSRGVTEAFF,TGTGCCAGCAGTTACTCGCGGGGGGTAACTGAAGCTTTCTTT
TRBV27,NA,TRBJ1-2,NA,CASSNANYGYTF,TGTGCCAGCAGTAATGCTAACTATGGCTACACCTTC
TRBV20-1,NA,TRBJ2-7,many,CSARPNRRPYEQYF,TGCAGTGCTAGGCCCAACAGGCGTCCCTACGAGCAGTACTTC
TRBV5-1,TRBD1,TRBJ2-1,many,CASSSGQGSYNEQFF,TGCGCCAGCAGCTCAGGACAGGGGTCCTACAATGAGCAGTTCTTC
TRBV20-1,TRBD1,TRBJ2-1,NA,CSADHTHRGHEQFF,TGCAGTGCTGACCATACTCACAGGGGACATGAGCAGTTCTTC
TRBV5-5,NA,TRBJ1-4,few,CASSLPRSNHEKLFF,TGTGCCAGCAGCTTGCCCAGGTCGAATCATGAAAAACTGTTTTTT
TRBV15,NA,TRBJ1-5,NA,CATSRLGRASNQPQHF,TGTGCCACCAGCAGACTGGGTCGAGCGAGCAATCAGCCCCAGCATTTT
TRBV6-6,TRBD1,TRBJ1-3,few,CASSYSKGAPSGNTIYF,TGTGCCAGCAGTTACTCGAAGGGGGCTCCCTCTGGAAACACCATATATTTT
TRBV2,NA,TRBJ1-2,NA,CASRPTPGLDYGYTF,TGTGCCAGCAGACCTACCCCGGGACTAGACTATGGCTACACCTTC
TRBV7-2,TRBD1,TRBJ1-1,few,CASSAGTGMNTEAFF,TGTGCCAGCAGCGCCGGGACAGGGATGAACACTGAAGCTTTCTTT
TRBV7-2,NA,TRBJ1-2,many,CASSLALTGNYGYTF,TGTGCCAGCAGCTTGGCTCTAACAGGAAACTATGGCTACACCTTC
TRBV2,NA,TRBJ2-1,few,CASSVSQADNEQFF,TGTGCCAGCAGTGTCTCACAGGCGGACAATGAGCAGTTCTTC
TRBV28,NA,TRBJ1-1,many,CASSPPGRPRGTEAFF,TGTGCCAGCAGTCCCCCGGGACGACCTCGGGGGACTGAAGCTTTCTTT
TRBV9,TRBD1,TRBJ2-4,few,CASSPDRGSAKNIQYF,TGTGCCAGCAGCCCCGACAGGGGATCAGCCAAAAACATTCAGTACTTC
TRBV9,NA,TRBJ2-7,few,CASSVRDTPYEQYF,TGTGCCAGCAGCGTCCGGGACACCCCCTACGAGCAGTACTTC
TRBV5-1,TRBD1,TRBJ1-1,NA,CASSWGQLNTEAFF,TGCGCCAGCAGCTGGGGACAGCTTAACACTGAAGCTTTCTTT
TRBV5-1,NA,TRBJ1-3,NA,CASSLDGPQGGNTIYF,TGCGCCAGCAGCTTGGATGGTCCACAGGGAGGAAACACCATATATTTT
TRBV7-9,NA,TRBJ1-1,few,CASSLFVLNTEAFF,TGTGCCAGCAGCTTATTCGTGCTGAACACTGAAGCTTTCTTT
TRBV20-1,NA,TRBJ2-7,NA,CSASRPVSYEQYF,TGCAGTGCTAGCAGGCCCGTCTCCTACGAGCAGTACTTC
TRBV4-1,TRBD2,TRBJ2-1,many,CASSQEGRVQFF,TGCGCCAGCAGCCAAGAGGGGAGGGTGCAGTTCTTC
TRBV12-3/TRBV12-4,NA,TRBJ2-1,few,CASTLDSYYNEQFF,TGTGCCAGCACCCTCGACAGCTACTACAATGAGCAGTTCTTC
TRBV14,NA,TRBJ2-6,few,CASSLMPGTGANVLTF,TGTGCCAGCAGCCTCATGCCAGGGACTGGGGCCAACGTCCTGACTTTC
TRBV4-3,TRBD2,TRBJ2-1,few,CASSERLAGDLYNEQFF,TGCGCCAGCAGCGAACGACTAGCGGGGGATCTCTACAATGAGCAGTTCTTC
TRBV29-1,NA,TRBJ1-1,many,CSVGLTVSNTEAFF,TGCAGCGTTGGATTGACAGTTTCAAACACTGAAGCTTTCTTT
TRBV15,NA,TRBJ1-2,many,CATSSDLGTSLYGYTF,TGTGCCACCAGCAGTGATTTGGGGACATCCCTCTATGGCTACACCTTC
TRBV6-2/TRBV6-3,NA,TRBJ2-6,many,CASSYLTGANVLTF,TGTGCCAGCAGTTACTTGACTGGGGCCAACGTCCTGACTTTC
TRBV20-1,NA,TRBJ2-1,NA,CSARTGILGDEQFF,TGCAGTGCTAGAACCGGGATTCTTGGCGATGAGCAGTTCTTC
TRBV24-1,NA,TRBJ2-2,NA,CATSDFYNAGELFF,TGTGCCACCAGTGATTTTTATAACGCCGGGGAGCTGTTTTTT
TRBV12-3/TRBV12-4,NA,TRBJ2-5,many,CASSLDAAGPETQYF,TGTGCCAGCAGTTTAGACGCCGCGGGGCCAGAGACCCAGTACTTC
TRBV20-1,TRBD1,TRBJ1-4,NA,CSAKKGQGAEKLFF,TGCAGTGCCAAAAAAGGACAGGGGGCCGAAAAACTGTTTTTT
TRBV11-2,NA,TRBJ2-1,many,CASAVFHNEQFF,TGTGCCAGCGCCGTCTTCCACAATGAGCAGTTCTTC
TRBV9,TRBD2,TRBJ2-1,many,CASSAQQTGLAGGPSYNEQFF,TGTGCCAGCAGCGCGCAACAGACGGGACTAGCGGGGGGACCCTCCTACAATGAGCAGTTCTTC
TRBV4-1,NA,TRBJ1-5,few,CASSQGHQPQHF,TGCGCCAGCAGCCAAGGTCATCAGCCCCAGCATTTT
TRBV7-2,NA,TRBJ2-1,few,CASSLAAGVYNEQFF,TGTGCCAGCAGCTTAGCAGCAGGGGTCTACAATGAGCAGTTCTTC
TRBV7-6,TRBD2,TRBJ2-2,NA,CASSPRTSGNTGELFF,TGTGCCAGCAGCCCCCGGACTAGCGGGAACACCGGGGAGCTGTTTTTT
TRBV20-1,NA,TRBJ2-1,few,CSASTYKEQFF,TGCAGTGCTAGTACCTACAAGGAGCAGTTCTTC
TRBV5-6,NA,TRBJ1-2,few,CASSLNTEYSYGYTF,TGTGCCAGCAGCTTAAATACAGAGTATTCCTATGGCTACACCTTC
TRBV12-3/TRBV12-4,TRBD2,TRBJ2-5,NA,CASRTSGGAIETQYF,TGTGCCAGCAGAACTAGCGGGGGGGCGATCGAGACCCAGTACTTC